Listed here are 30 T cell receptor beta chains from one sample, sequenced in a study of identical twins. TCRdb processed the 5' RACE reads anew with MiXCR; each CDR3 protein has one entry. The data contain around 530,000 distinct CDR3 sequences, 13% to 15% of them singletons. These data also featured in a second study, about yellow fever vaccine responses in identical twins.

Sequenced input: CD4+ T cells sorted from blood. The receptors come from a young woman in good health.

This clonotype was seen a handful of times. The chain links TRBV5-5 to TRBJ2-2; D could derive from TRBD1 or TRBD2 (5 bases each). The CDR3 runs 16 residues. Trimming removed 4 bases from V and 3 bases from J, with 16 bases in between. Germline V gene lookup returns CDR1 SGHKS and CDR2 YYEKEE (reference sequence). Here the CDR3 reads CASSGGTAFYTGELFF. CDR3 DNA sequence: TGTGCCAGCAGCGGTGGGACGGCCTTTTACACCGGGGAGCTGTTTTTT.

This sequence joins TRBV24-1 and TRBJ2-3; D is possibly TRBD1 (8 bases). This CDR3 spans 14 amino acids. CDR1 and CDR2 (germline): KGHDR, SFDVKD. Trimming removed 7 bases from V and 6 bases from J, with 16 bases in between. CDR3 DNA: TGTGCCACCAGACCGACAGGGGAGGGGGATACGCAGTATTTT. Its protein product is CATRPTGEGDTQYF.

The rearrangement joins TRBV2 to TRBJ2-3; a possible D gene is TRBD2 (5 bases). CDR3 length: 17 amino acids. From germline, CDR1 is SNHLY and CDR2 FYNNEI. V lost 7 bases, J lost 2 bases, and 22 bases lay in between. CDR3 amino acids: CASTQRSLVGITDTQYF. In DNA form, the CDR3 reads TGTGCCAGCACTCAAAGGTCACTAGTAGGGATCACAGATACGCAGTATTTT.

The table lists this clonotype with a few counts. V gene TRBV4-1 combines with J gene TRBJ1-4; no firm D call. The CDR3 length is 15 residues. The V gene's germline CDR1 is MGHRA and CDR2 YSYEKL. With 6 bases removed from V and 3 bases from J, the gap between germline ends came to 14 bases. CDR3 bases: TGCGCCAGCAGTATAATCGTGGGCCCTAATGAAAAACTGTTTTTT. This codes for CASSIIVGPNEKLFF.

V is TRBV5-8 and J is TRBJ2-7, with TRBD2 as a possible D gene (6 bases). The V gene lost 5 bases and the J gene lost 2 bases, with 14 bases spanning the gap. This CDR3 contains 14 residues. CDR1 is SGHTS, CDR2 YDEGEE, per germline. The CDR3 protein is CASRGRRGAYEQYF. The CDR3, as DNA: TGTGCCAGCAGGGGCCGGCGCGGGGCCTACGAGCAGTACTTC.

This clonotype occurred a few times. The chain links TRBV10-2 to TRBJ1-6, with a tentative D call TRBD1 (5 bases). Trimming took 4 bases from V and 9 from J, leaving 13 bases between them. The CDR3 runs to 14 residues. Germline V gene sequence: CDR1 WSHSY, CDR2 SAAADI. The chain's CDR3 is CASSGRDVVSPLHF. The CDR3 nucleotides read TGCGCCAGCAGTGGACGGGACGTCGTTTCACCCCTCCACTTT.

J is TRBJ2-5 and V is TRBV2; 10 bases agree with TRBD1. The germline gives CDR1 SNHLY, CDR2 FYNNEI. With V trimmed by 5 bases and J by 4 bases, 10 bases remained unmatched. There are 16 residues in the CDR3. The CDR3 protein is CASSRYSGTGAETQYF. The CDR3 coding sequence is TGTGCCAGCAGTAGATACTCCGGGACAGGGGCAGAGACCCAGTACTTC.

This clonotype was seen at least ten times. V usage is TRBV29-1 and J usage is TRBJ2-5; D may be TRBD1 (5 bases). The CDR3 has 12 residues. The ends were cut back, 7 bases at V and 5 bases at J, with 14 bases in the middle. Germline CDR1 and CDR2: SQVTM and ANQGSEA. Written as DNA, the CDR3 is TGCAGCGGAGTAGGGGATGCGGAGACCCAGTACTTC. Protein sequence: CSGVGDAETQYF. Variable domain in full (rest from reference TRBV29-1 and TRBJ2-5): SAVISQKPSRDICQRGTSLTIQCQVDSQVTMMFWYRQQPGQSLTLIATANQGSEATYESGFVIDKFPISRPNLTFSTLTVSNMSPEDSSIYLCSGVGDAETQYFGPGTRLLVL.

This clonotype was detected ten times or more. V usage is TRBV5-1 and J usage is TRBJ2-1, with unresolved D. The CDR3 length is 11 residues. Germline lookup yields CDR1 SGHRS and CDR2 YFSETQ. V shed 2 bases and J shed 9 bases, with 6 bases lying between them. This chain's CDR3 is CASSFKGEQFF. As DNA, the CDR3 is TGCGCCAGCAGCTTTAAGGGTGAGCAGTTCTTC.

In this sample, this clonotype turned up a few times. This rearrangement joins TRBV5-1 to TRBJ1-1; perhaps TRBD1 as D (6 bases). Germline-derived CDR1 and CDR2 are SGHRS and YFSETQ. V was pared by 1 base and J by 2 bases, with 9 bases between. The length of the CDR3 is 14 residues. Written as DNA, the CDR3 is TGCGCCAGCAGCTTGTGGGGGGCCAACACTGAAGCTTTCTTT. Translated, it gives CASSLWGANTEAFF.

This chain joins TRBV20-1 and TRBJ2-7, with D unresolved. CDR1 and CDR2 from the germline V gene are DFQATT and SNEGSKA (reference sequence). The CDR3 consists of 12 residues. V lost 5 bases to trimming and J lost 3 bases, with 11 bases between them. CDR3 nucleotides: TGCAGTGCTGATAAAGACGGCTACGAGCAGTACTTC. It is translated as CSADKDGYEQYF.

This clonotype was recorded at least ten times. V gene TRBV27 combines with J gene TRBJ1-2; the D gene is possibly TRBD1 (5 bases). The CDR3 totals 15 residues. Trimming shortened V by 4 bases and J by 0 bases, and 12 bases separated the two germline ends. The germline V gene encodes CDR1 MNHEY and CDR2 SMNVEV (reference sequence). The CDR3 DNA sequence: TGTGCCAGCAGTTCGCGCGGGGCTTCTAACTATGGCTACACCTTC. Residues: CASSSRGASNYGYTF.

This clonotype was found a few times. This sequence joins TRBV5-6 and TRBJ2-5; D tentatively reads TRBD1 or TRBD2 (5 bases each). Germline values: CDR1 SGHDT, CDR2 YYEEEE. The CDR3 contains 14 residues. V was shortened by 4 bases and J by 3 bases, with 13 bases between the two germline ends. The CDR3, as DNA: TGTGCCAGCAGCCCGGGACGGCCCGAAGAGACCCAGTACTTC. It yields the protein CASSPGRPEETQYF.

This sequence joins TRBV4-1 and TRBJ2-2, with D possibly called TRBD1 or TRBD2 (6 bases each). V was cut by 1 base and J by 3 bases, with 9 bases left in between. The CDR3 is 15 residues long. Germline CDR1 reads MGHRA; CDR2 reads YSYEKL. CDR3 sequence reads: CASSQGGAHTGELFF. CDR3 sequence (DNA): TGCGCCAGCAGCCAAGGGGGGGCCCACACCGGGGAGCTGTTTTTT.

The chain employs TRBV6-1 and TRBJ2-2, with D perhaps given as TRBD1 or TRBD2 (6 bases each). The CDR3 loop spans 14 amino acids. Germline CDR1 and CDR2: MNHNS and SASEGT. V lost 6 bases, J lost 7 bases, and 15 bases lay in between. The CDR3 bases are TGTGCCAGCAGAGACTGGGGGGCTGACGGGGAGCTGTTTTTT. Amino acids: CASRDWGADGELFF.

This clonotype was recorded a few times. The chain links TRBV28 to TRBJ2-1; D gene uncertain. This CDR3 spans 15 amino acids. Looked up from germline, CDR1 is MDHEN and CDR2 is SYDVKM. Trimming took off 6 bases at V and 7 bases at J, with 19 bases between the two ends. CDR3 in DNA: TGTGCCAGCAGAGAGCCCTCACCGGACCGGAATGAGCAGTTCTTC. Its translation is CASREPSPDRNEQFF.

This clonotype has only a few counts. The chain is built from TRBV24-1 and TRBJ2-1; D is perhaps TRBD2 (5 bases). The CDR3 is 13 amino acids. CDR1 and CDR2 (germline): KGHDR, SFDVKD. V was pared by 7 bases and J by 3 bases, with 9 bases between. The CDR3 reads CATSGELYNEQFF. The CDR3 DNA reads as TGTGCCACCAGCGGGGAACTCTACAATGAGCAGTTCTTC.

This clonotype was counted between two and nine times. J is TRBJ2-5 and V is TRBV20-1; the D gene is possibly TRBD1 (6 bases). Germline V gene lookup returns CDR1 DFQATT and CDR2 SNEGSKA (reference sequence). The CDR3 has 12 residues. V lost 6 bases, J lost 2 bases, and 10 bases lay in between. The CDR3 sequence is CSARTAQETQYF. In nucleotides, the CDR3 is TGCAGTGCCAGGACAGCACAAGAGACCCAGTACTTC.

The chain combines TRBV12-3 or TRBV12-4 with TRBJ2-7; the match to TRBD1 covers 8 bases. The CDR3 is 13 amino acids. V lost 5 bases to trimming and J lost 6 bases; unmatched junction nucleotides: 6. The CDR3 DNA follows: TGTGCCAGCAGTGCTGGACAGGGCTTCGAGCAGTACGTC. It codes for CASSAGQGFEQYV.

The CDR3 DNA is TGTGCCAGCAGTCCCGTCGCGGGGGTGAATTCACCCCTCCACTTT. Protein: CASSPVAGVNSPLHF. The chain carries TRBV27 and TRBJ1-6; D may be TRBD1 (5 bases). This CDR3 comprises 15 residues. The V end was cut by 5 bases, the J end by 7 bases, with 15 bases between. Germline V gives CDR1 MNHEY, CDR2 SMNVEV (reference sequence).

This clonotype was seen a handful of times. This chain links TRBV13 with TRBJ2-5; 7 nucleotides align to TRBD2. This CDR3 has 15 residues. The germline V gene has CDR1 PRHDT and CDR2 FYEKMQ (reference sequence). Trimming at V came to 0 bases and at J to 2 bases, leaving 3 bases not matched to a gene. As DNA, the CDR3 is TGTGCCAGCAGCTTAGGTCCGGGGGGACAAGAGACCCAGTACTTC. It yields the protein CASSLGPGGQETQYF.

The chain uses TRBV7-8 and TRBJ2-1; no firm D call. Trimming shortened V by 4 bases and J by 2 bases, and 15 bases separated the two germline ends. The germline CDR1 and CDR2 sequences are SGHVS and FQNEAQ. CDR3 length: 16 amino acids. In nucleotides, the CDR3 is TGTGCCAGCAGCTCGATTGGAAAAATTGCCTACAATGAGCAGTTCTTC. Its translation is CASSSIGKIAYNEQFF.

This clonotype was seen a few times. The rearrangement joins TRBV12-3 or TRBV12-4 to TRBJ2-5, with D uncertain. This CDR3 comprises 15 residues. Trimming took off 2 bases at V and 2 bases at J, with 12 bases between the two ends. The CDR3 here is CASSLNPSWQETQYF. For the CDR3, the DNA is TGTGCCAGCAGTTTAAATCCCTCCTGGCAAGAGACCCAGTACTTC.

This clonotype was counted a few times. CDR3 nucleotides: TGTGCCATCAGTGAGTCTTTCGACAGTAACTATGGCTACACCTTC. It codes for CAISESFDSNYGYTF. The chain joins TRBV10-3 to TRBJ1-2; TRBD1 might be the D (5 bases). Germline V lookup: CDR1 ENHRY, CDR2 SYGVKD. Trimming pared 0 bases from V and 1 base from J, leaving 9 bases between. The length of the CDR3 is 15 residues.

This clonotype was detected a few times. The chain recombines TRBV18 with TRBJ2-1; a weak D match, TRBD2 (5 bases). The CDR3 totals 16 residues. The V gene lost 2 bases and the J gene lost 7 bases, with 18 bases spanning the gap. CDR1 is KGHSH and CDR2 is LQKENI in the germline V gene. CDR3 sequence: CASSPMERVLGNEQFF. The DNA for the CDR3 is TGTGCCAGCTCACCAATGGAGAGGGTTTTGGGTAATGAGCAGTTCTTC. The full variable domain, completed using reference TRBV18 and TRBJ2-1, is NAGVMQNPRHLVRRRGQEARLRCSPMKGHSHVYWYRQLPEEGLKFMVYLQKENIIDESGMPKERFSAEFPKEGPSILRIQQVVRGDSAAYFCASSPMERVLGNEQFFGPGTRLTVL.

A few counts support this clonotype. The CDR3 is CASSSRDSHYNSPLHF. In DNA form, the CDR3 reads TGTGCCAGCAGCTCCCGGGACAGCCATTATAATTCACCCCTCCACTTT. The chain uses TRBV7-8 and TRBJ1-6; 7 bases are a match to TRBD1. The CDR3 has 16 residues. Germline V gene data show CDR1 as SGHVS and CDR2 as FQNEAQ. V shed 4 bases and J 4 bases; nucleotides not matched to a gene: 7.

The chain's CDR3 is CASSQDVWTSGYNEQFF. CDR3 nucleotide sequence: TGTGCCAGCAGCCAAGATGTCTGGACTAGCGGATACAATGAGCAGTTCTTC. The rearrangement links TRBV3-1 to TRBJ2-1; TRBD2 agrees at 10 bases. The CDR3 spans 17 residues. Unmatched junction bases numbered 6, after V lost 0 bases and J lost 4 bases. In germline, CDR1 is LGHDT, CDR2 YNNKEL (reference sequence).

The V call is TRBV10-3, the J call TRBJ2-1; 11 bases align to TRBD2. Per the germline V gene, CDR1 is ENHRY and CDR2 is SYGVKD. The CDR3 covers 15 residues. Germline trimming cut 6 bases from V and 5 bases from J; bases unmatched to any gene: 6. The CDR3 DNA is TGTGCCATCAGCTCACTAGCGGGAGTCCACAATGAGCAGTTCTTC. Translated, it gives CAISSLAGVHNEQFF.

The rearrangement links TRBV5-4 to TRBJ2-1, with TRBD2 matching over 10 bases. The CDR3 has 16 amino acids. Germline assignment: CDR1 SGHNT and CDR2 YYREEE (reference sequence). With V trimmed by 4 bases and J by 4 bases, 8 bases remained unmatched. The CDR3 region is CASSGAGGGFYNEQFF. Here the CDR3 DNA reads TGTGCCAGCAGCGGAGCGGGAGGGGGGTTTTACAATGAGCAGTTCTTC.

Ten or more counts support this clonotype. V is TRBV27 and J is TRBJ1-1; D ambiguous. Germline V gene lookup returns CDR1 MNHEY and CDR2 SMNVEV (reference sequence). Trimming took 2 bases from V and 4 from J, leaving 11 bases between them. This CDR3 has 14 residues. The CDR3: CASSLTGLGTEAFF. The CDR3 nucleotides are TGTGCCAGCAGTTTAACGGGGTTGGGCACTGAAGCTTTCTTT.